Reported below is one TCR beta chain. The data belong to a study of shared clonotypes between healthy human individuals. Donors, without exception, were Caucasian adults residing in Nashville, Tennessee. From germline, CDR1 is LNHDA and CDR2 SQIVND (reference sequence). Trimming took 5 bases from V and 5 from J, leaving 15 bases between them. This CDR3 region has 14 residues. TCRdb's copy holds only in-frame clones and misses some; the assay was immunoSEQ multiplex PCR. The top ten hold roughly 2% of the sample, which has some 660,000 clones, approximately 73% seen once. The clonotype originates from a woman in her 30s in good health. The chain employs TRBV19 and TRBJ2-5; perhaps TRBD2 as D (6 bases). Input material: memory CD4+ T cells sorted from blood. The sample's subset: CD45RA-negative fraction. This chain's CDR3 is CASSSGSGTETQYF. In DNA, the CDR3 is TGTGCCAGTAGTTCCGGGAGCGGAACGGAGACCCAGTACTTC.